This TCR beta chain derives from a study of cytomegalovirus exposure and HLA in healthy donors. A multiplex PCR was run with 60 Vbeta primers and 13 Jbeta primers. Data came from immunoSEQ multiplex PCR; TCRdb stores just in-frame clones and leaves some out. In the table there are approximately 130,000 clones, 70% to 90% of which are singletons. V lost 5 bases and J lost 3; bases outside the gene matches: 6. Germline V CDR1 and CDR2: SGHAT, FQDESV (reference sequence). This CDR3 is 15 amino acids long. Sequenced input: PBMCs. The clonotype was recovered from a man in his forties in good health and CMV-seronegative. The chain has TRBV11-1 and TRBJ1-1; 10 nucleotides agree with TRBD1. CDR3 nucleotides: TGTGCCAGCAGCCCGTGGGACAGGGGAGACACTGAAGCTTTCTTT. Translated: CASSPWDRGDTEAFF. Supplemented by reference TRBV11-1 and TRBJ1-1, the full variable domain reads EAEVAQSPRYKITEKSQAVAFWCDPISGHATLYWYRQILGQGPELLVQFQDESVVDDSQLPKDRFSAERLKGVDSTLKIQPAELGDSAMYLCASSPWDRGDTEAFFGQGTRLTVV.